The 9 T cell receptor beta chains listed next were all sequenced from one sample in a study of cytomegalovirus exposure and HLA in healthy donors. The PCR employed 60 Vbeta primers together with 13 Jbeta primers. Clones were sequenced by immunoSEQ multiplex PCR, and TCRdb holds only the in-frame ones, with some missing. This table has about 150,000 clones, around 78% appearing once. The sample consisted of PBMCs. These receptor sequences come from a man aged 35 to 55 in good health and CMV-seronegative.

The chain employs TRBV9 and TRBJ1-2, with 12 positions matching TRBD1. The germline V gene has CDR1 SGDLS and CDR2 YYNGEE. There are 16 residues in the CDR3. V was pared by 3 bases and J by 6 bases, with 9 bases of the junction left unmatched. In nucleotides, the CDR3 is TGTGCCAGCAGCGCGGGACAGGGGGCGATTTATGATGGCTACACCTTC. It encodes CASSAGQGAIYDGYTF.

CDR3 amino acids: CAWGGGSNTEAFF. In DNA, the CDR3 is TGTGCCTGGGGGGGCGGGTCGAACACTGAAGCTTTCTTT. This sequence joins TRBV30 and TRBJ1-1; a possible D gene is TRBD1 (6 bases). V was cut by 5 bases and J by 1 base, with 11 bases left in between. CDR1 and CDR2 (germline): GTSNPN, SVGIG (reference sequence). This CDR3 contains 13 residues.

The V and J genes are TRBV6-1 and TRBJ2-1, with 12 bases fitting TRBD2. CDR1 MNHNS and CDR2 SASEGT come from the germline V gene. The CDR3 is made up of 17 amino acids. Trimming removed 1 base from V and 4 bases from J; junction bases left unmatched: 5. This CDR3 is CASSEEGLAGLYNEQFF. The CDR3 bases are TGTGCCAGCAGTGAAGAAGGACTAGCGGGGTTATACAATGAGCAGTTCTTC.

The chain employs TRBV11-2 and TRBJ2-1, with TRBD2 matching over 10 bases. V lost 1 base, J lost 3 bases, and 3 bases stayed unmatched. The germline CDR1 and CDR2 sequences are SGHAT and FQNNGV. The CDR3 is 16 residues long. The CDR3 DNA follows: TGTGCCAGCAGCTTAGGGCAGCGGGGGGGCTACAATGAGCAGTTCTTC. Translated: CASSLGQRGGYNEQFF.

V gene TRBV10-1 combines with J gene TRBJ1-1; no clear D gene. Trimming left V 6 bases short and J 0 bases short, with 5 bases between. CDR3 length: 12 amino acids. Per the germline V gene, CDR1 is WNHNN and CDR2 is SYGVQD (reference sequence). The CDR3, as DNA: TGCGCCAGCAGGGGCATGAACACTGAAGCTTTCTTT. Residues: CASRGMNTEAFF.

The chain recombines TRBV6-1 with TRBJ1-5, with D uncertain. Germline V gives CDR1 MNHNS, CDR2 SASEGT. The CDR3 length is 14 residues. V lost 5 bases and J 5 bases, leaving 13 bases between the germline ends. CDR3: CASSTREEDQPQHF. As DNA, the CDR3 is TGTGCCAGCAGTACACGGGAGGAGGATCAGCCCCAGCATTTT.

This chain connects TRBV28 to TRBJ1-2, with 9 nucleotides matching TRBD1. Trimming removed 5 bases from V and 12 bases from J; junction bases left unmatched: 7. The CDR3 has 12 residues. Germline CDR1 is MDHEN and CDR2 is SYDVKM. The DNA for the CDR3 is TGTGCCAGCAGTGCTACCGGGACAGGGAACACCTTC. This translates into CASSATGTGNTF.

The J gene is TRBJ2-1, the V gene TRBV6-6, with 10 positions matching TRBD1. Germline lookup yields CDR1 MNHNY and CDR2 SVGAGI (reference sequence). Trimming at V came to 7 bases and at J to 11 bases, leaving 14 bases not matched to a gene. CDR3 length equals 15 residues. CDR3: CASTHPGDRGSQQFF. CDR3 bases: TGTGCCAGCACCCACCCCGGGGACAGGGGATCCCAGCAGTTCTTC.

This chain links TRBV7-2 with TRBJ1-5; TRBD1 is a possible D gene (6 bases). The CDR3 contains 14 residues. V lost 5 bases, J lost 7 bases, and 15 bases lay in between. Germline lookup yields CDR1 SGHTA and CDR2 FQGNSA. Here the CDR3 reads CASSPMGAWQPQHF. DNA of the CDR3: TGTGCCAGCAGCCCAATGGGGGCCTGGCAGCCCCAGCATTTT.